This T cell receptor (beta chain) came from a study of OX40 agonist ivuxolimab in advanced cancers. This CDR3 is built from 16 residues. Trimming took 0 bases from V and 1 from J; bases not matched to a gene: 5. The germline CDR1 and CDR2 sequences are SGDLS and YYNGEE. TCRdb keeps only in-frame clones here, not all; method: immunoSEQ multiplex PCR. The repertoire holds more than 65,000 clones, with 85% as singletons. The sequences come from CD4+ or CD8+ T cells sorted from blood, collected in a trial of the OX40 agonist ivuxolimab. The TCR originated in an adult with an advanced solid tumor such as melanoma, head and neck, liver or kidney cancer. The chain has TRBV9 and TRBJ2-5, with TRBD2 identical over 8 bases. The DNA for the CDR3 is TGTGCCAGCAGCGTAGACAGCGGGGGAACCCAAGAGACCCAGTACTTC. This gives the protein CASSVDSGGTQETQYF.